What follows are 10 T cell receptor beta chains derived from one specimen sequenced in a study of blood T cell repertoires in COVID-19. This table comes from immunoSEQ multiplex PCR, and its TCRdb copy is limited to in-frame clones, with some not included. The profile shows over 120,000 clones, approximately 80% of them singletons. Input material: peripheral blood. These receptors all stem from a man aged 70-80 years who had recovered from COVID-19.

This clone was seen only a few times. The chain recombines TRBV11-2 with TRBJ2-5; 12 bases line up with TRBD2. CDR3 length: 14 amino acids. V dropped 4 bases and J dropped 11; count of bases not matched to a gene: 8. Germline CDR1 is SGHAT and CDR2 is FQNNGV. CDR3 sequence reads: CASSSRTSGDKQYF. CDR3 DNA sequence: TGTGCCAGCAGCTCTCGGACTAGCGGGGATAAGCAGTACTTC.

V gene TRBV7-2 combines with J gene TRBJ2-2; D ambiguous. CDR1 and CDR2 from the germline V gene are SGHTA and FQGNSA. The CDR3 has 15 amino acids. V was trimmed by 7 bases and J by 2 bases, leaving 14 bases between them. The CDR3 region is CASTPASRNTGELFF. In DNA, the CDR3 is TGTGCCAGCACCCCAGCGAGCCGAAACACCGGGGAGCTGTTTTTT.

The chain is built from TRBV30 and TRBJ2-1, with D possibly TRBD1 on 5 matching bases. The CDR3 has 13 amino acids. With 3 bases removed from V and 8 bases from J, the gap between germline ends came to 14 bases. Looked up from germline, CDR1 is GTSNPN and CDR2 is SVGIG (reference sequence). In DNA form, the CDR3 reads TGTGCCTGGAGAGTGGGGCCTTGGTATGAGCAGTTCTTC. It is translated as CAWRVGPWYEQFF.

This clone is labeled as medium-sized (0.01 to 0.1%). The CDR3: CAWSVGRTVGYGYTF. Here the CDR3 DNA reads TGTGCCTGGAGTGTGGGCAGGACAGTAGGGTATGGCTACACCTTC. The chain joins TRBV30 to TRBJ1-2, with a tentative D call TRBD1 (6 bases). V was clipped by 0 bases and J by 5 bases, with 16 bases between them. The CDR3 is 15 residues long. Germline CDR1 and CDR2: GTSNPN and SVGIG (reference sequence). Looking up the rest from reference TRBV30 and TRBJ1-2 gives the full variable domain: SQTIHQWPATLVQPVGSPLSLECTVEGTSNPNLYWYRQAAGRGLQLLFYSVGIGQISSEVPQNLSASRPQDRQFILSSKKLLLSDSGFYLCAWSVGRTVGYGYTFGSGTRLTVV.

The chain links TRBV6-5 to TRBJ1-2; 9 positions match TRBD1. CDR3 size: 14 residues. The trim removed 6 bases at V and 8 bases at J, leaving 10 bases unmatched. Germline V gene sequence: CDR1 MNHEY, CDR2 SVGAGI. The CDR3: CASSLQGAESGYTF. The DNA for the CDR3 is TGTGCCAGCAGCCTACAGGGGGCCGAGTCGGGCTACACCTTC.

The V gene is TRBV4-2, the J gene TRBJ2-7, with D maybe TRBD1 (5 bases). The CDR3 consists of 16 residues. Trimming shortened V by 1 base and J by 4 bases, and 17 bases separated the two germline ends. Germline lookup yields CDR1 LGHNA and CDR2 YNFKEQ. This CDR3 is CASSQGIGAGYYEQYF. The DNA for the CDR3 is TGTGCCAGCAGCCAAGGAATAGGGGCAGGGTATTACGAGCAGTACTTC.

This chain uses TRBV11-2 with TRBJ2-5; D not certain. Trimming pared 1 base from V and 2 bases from J, leaving 8 bases between. This CDR3 contains 14 residues. Germline CDR1 SGHAT, CDR2 FQNNGV. The CDR3 DNA is TGTGCCAGCAGCTTAGTCCACAGACAAGAGACCCAGTACTTC. It codes for CASSLVHRQETQYF.

The chain is built from TRBV20-1 and TRBJ2-1; D not certain. CDR3 size: 10 residues. CDR1 is DFQATT, CDR2 SNEGSKA, per germline (reference sequence). Between the trimmed V and J ends, which lost 8 bases and 6 bases, there was a span of 8 bases. CDR3 bases: TGCAGTTCCCGCAGCAATGAGCAGTTCTTC. Translated, it gives CSSRSNEQFF.

The rearrangement uses TRBV27 and TRBJ1-4, with D possibly matching TRBD1 (5 bases). The CDR3 sequence is 14 residues long. Trimming removed 7 bases from V and 8 bases from J, with 17 bases in between. In germline, CDR1 is MNHEY, CDR2 SMNVEV (reference sequence). DNA of the CDR3: TGTGCCAGCAAATACAGGTTTGGTGGGGAAAAACTGTTTTTT. As protein: CASKYRFGGEKLFF.

The rearrangement joins TRBV10-3 to TRBJ1-6; a possible D gene is TRBD1 (5 bases). The length of the CDR3 is 14 residues. Trimming stripped 4 bases from V and 5 bases from J, with 9 bases between. Germline V CDR1 and CDR2: ENHRY, SYGVKD. In nucleotides, the CDR3 is TGTGCCATCAGTGCAGACAGAAATAATTCACCCCTCCACTTT. Translation gives CAISADRNNSPLHF.